Following are 18 T cell receptor beta chains from one sample sequenced in a study of cytotoxic CD8 clonotypes in ibrutinib-treated CLL. Clones were read by immunoSEQ multiplex PCR, and TCRdb kept only the in-frame ones, dropping some. There are approximately 320,000 clones in the sample; 67% occur only once, and 6.3% lies in the top ten. The sample here was PBMCs, taken after 36 months of ibrutinib treatment. Source of these receptors: a human donor with chronic lymphocytic leukemia.

The chain uses TRBV6-6 and TRBJ2-7; D unresolved. Trimming removed 6 bases from V and 3 bases from J, with 15 bases in between. Per germline, CDR1 MNHNY and CDR2 SVGAGI (reference sequence). The CDR3 runs 14 residues. CDR3 amino acids: CASSKDPADYEQYF. The CDR3 DNA is TGTGCCAGCAGCAAAGACCCGGCCGACTACGAGCAGTACTTC.

This chain joins TRBV27 and TRBJ2-2; D possibly corresponds to TRBD2 (6 bases). Germline CDR1 and CDR2: MNHEY and SMNVEV (reference sequence). V lost 7 bases and J lost 2, with 14 bases in between. CDR3 length equals 15 residues. In nucleotides, the CDR3 is TGTGCCAGCACCCCTTGGGGGGTTAACACCGGGGAGCTGTTTTTT. It encodes CASTPWGVNTGELFF.

V gene TRBV10-3 combines with J gene TRBJ2-3; D may be TRBD1 or TRBD2 (5 bases each). With 3 bases removed from V and 3 bases from J, the gap between germline ends came to 13 bases. CDR3 size: 15 residues. Germline values: CDR1 ENHRY, CDR2 SYGVKD. The CDR3 nucleotides read TGTGCCATCAGTGATGATGGGGGAACTACAGATACGCAGTATTTT. It is translated as CAISDDGGTTDTQYF.

V is TRBV7-2 and J is TRBJ1-6; D uncertain. Germline loops: CDR1 SGHTA, CDR2 FQGNSA. The CDR3 is made up of 12 amino acids. The germline V and J ends were trimmed by 4 bases and 6 bases, with 4 bases remaining between them. The CDR3 spells CASSYTNSPLHF. CDR3 nucleotides: TGTGCCAGCAGCTACACTAATTCACCCCTCCACTTT. Combining the CDR3 with reference TRBV7-2 and TRBJ1-6 gives the whole variable domain GAGVSQSPSNKVTEKGKDVELRCDPISGHTALYWYRQSLGQGLEFLIYFQGNSAPDKSGLPSDRFSAERTGGSVSTLTIQRTQQEDSAVYLCASSYTNSPLHFGNGTRLTVT.

The chain combines TRBV28 with TRBJ2-7; TRBD1 matches at 10 bases. V was pared by 5 bases and J by 7 bases, with 11 bases of the junction left unmatched. This CDR3 comprises 15 residues. The germline gives CDR1 MDHEN, CDR2 SYDVKM. The CDR3 DNA reads TGTGCCAGCAGTAGCTCCCGGGACAGGGGACGGGAGCAGTACTTC. It specifies CASSSSRDRGREQYF.

The V and J genes are TRBV9 and TRBJ1-4; 7 bases fit TRBD1. Trimming took 4 bases from V and 10 from J; bases not matched to a gene: 13. Per the germline V gene, CDR1 is SGDLS and CDR2 is YYNGEE. The CDR3 has 15 residues. For the CDR3, the DNA is TGTGCCAGCAGCCCGACACAGGGGAATGGGGTAAAACTGTTTTTT. This sequence encodes CASSPTQGNGVKLFF.

This CDR3 is CASSWTVTGGNTIYF. CDR3 nucleotide sequence: TGTGCCAGCAGTTGGACAGTCACGGGAGGAAACACCATATATTTT. The chain is built from TRBV28 and TRBJ1-3; a possible D gene is TRBD1 (6 bases). V lost 4 bases and J 4 bases, leaving 14 bases between the germline ends. Germline CDR1 and CDR2: MDHEN and SYDVKM. The length of the CDR3 is 15 residues.

The CDR3 here is CAWIDAGQESNQPQHF. CDR3 sequence (DNA): TGTGCCTGGATCGACGCGGGACAGGAAAGCAATCAGCCCCAGCATTTT. The chain links TRBV30 to TRBJ1-5; 8 bases fit TRBD1. CDR3 length: 16 residues. The V and J ends lost 4 bases and 1 base, in that order; junction bases with no gene match: 9. Per germline, CDR1 GTSNPN and CDR2 SVGIG (reference sequence). Based on the CDR3 plus reference TRBV30 and TRBJ1-5, the full variable domain is SQTIHQWPATLVQPVGSPLSLECTVEGTSNPNLYWYRQAAGRGLQLLFYSVGIGQISSEVPQNLSASRPQDRQFILSSKKLLLSDSGFYLCAWIDAGQESNQPQHFGDGTRLSIL.

The V and J genes are TRBV18 and TRBJ1-5; perhaps TRBD1 as D (5 bases). This CDR3 has 17 residues. Germline CDR1 and CDR2: KGHSH and LQKENI. The V and J ends lost 0 bases and 0 bases respectively, with 12 bases between them. The CDR3 DNA reads TGTGCCAGCTCACCACCTGGGGGTCCGAGTAGCAATCAGCCCCAGCATTTT. Translated, it gives CASSPPGGPSSNQPQHF.

The V and J genes are TRBV29-1 and TRBJ2-3, with 11 bases lining up with TRBD2. The length of the CDR3 is 14 residues. CDR1 is SQVTM, CDR2 ANQGSEA, per germline. V lost 4 bases to trimming and J lost 5 bases; unmatched junction nucleotides: 5. In nucleotides, the CDR3 is TGCAGCGTTGGGCGGCTAGCGGGAGGAGATACGCAGTATTTT. The encoded protein is CSVGRLAGGDTQYF.

This clone has more than one count but fewer than ten. The rearrangement joins TRBV10-2 to TRBJ2-7, with 9 nucleotides matching TRBD2. The V gene's germline CDR1 is WSHSY and CDR2 SAAADI. This CDR3 spans 15 amino acids. Trimming cost V 6 bases and J 2 bases; bases outside gene matches: 8. The CDR3 spells CASREASGVAYEQYF. The DNA of the CDR3 is TGCGCCAGCAGGGAAGCTAGCGGGGTAGCCTACGAGCAGTACTTC.

This chain connects TRBV19 to TRBJ1-2, with D unclear. There are 12 residues in the CDR3. Germline V gives CDR1 LNHDA, CDR2 SQIVND (reference sequence). Between the trimmed V and J ends, which lost 3 bases and 7 bases, there was a span of 9 bases. CDR3 amino acids: CASSMLASGYTF. The CDR3 DNA follows: TGTGCCAGTAGTATGCTGGCGTCTGGCTACACCTTC.

This chain links TRBV2 with TRBJ2-7; tentative D call: TRBD2 (6 bases). Germline V gene sequence: CDR1 SNHLY, CDR2 FYNNEI. The CDR3 is 14 residues long. Trimming took 6 bases from V and 5 from J, leaving 17 bases between them. CDR3 protein: CASSVVEGSDEQYF. DNA for the CDR3: TGTGCCAGCAGCGTGGTGGAGGGCTCGGACGAGCAGTACTTC.

This clone appeared a single time. V usage is TRBV7-2 and J usage is TRBJ1-2, with 7 bases fitting TRBD1. Germline V lookup: CDR1 SGHTA, CDR2 FQGNSA. CDR3 size: 14 residues. J lost 4 bases, V lost 5 bases, and 7 bases had no gene match. This CDR3 is CASSLTGVGYGYTF. CDR3 DNA sequence: TGTGCCAGCAGCCTCACAGGGGTCGGCTATGGCTACACCTTC.

The gene calls are TRBV7-9 and TRBJ2-1; D unresolved. Trimming removed 0 bases from V and 8 bases from J, with 2 bases in between. Germline V lookup: CDR1 SEHNR, CDR2 FQNEAQ (reference sequence). There are 11 residues in the CDR3. CDR3 DNA: TGTGCCAGCAGCTTAGCCCATGAGCAGTTCTTC. It specifies CASSLAHEQFF.

V and J are TRBV19 and TRBJ2-1; 9 bases agree with TRBD2. The CDR3 runs to 16 residues. The germline V gene encodes CDR1 LNHDA and CDR2 SQIVND (reference sequence). Trimming removed 7 bases from V and 6 bases from J; junction bases left unmatched: 13. The DNA of the CDR3 is TGTGCCAGTACCAACCGGGGGGTAGCGGGGGCCAATGAGCAGTTCTTC. It translates to CASTNRGVAGANEQFF.

The chain is built from TRBV6-5 and TRBJ2-1; 11 bases align to TRBD1. CDR3 length: 15 residues. The V gene end was trimmed by 6 bases and the J gene end by 3 bases; junction bases not matched to a gene: 4. Germline V CDR1 and CDR2: MNHEY, SVGAGI. As DNA, the CDR3 is TGTGCCAGCAGCTCCGGGACAGGGGGCTACAATGAGCAGTTCTTC. Protein: CASSSGTGGYNEQFF.

The table lists this clone with a few counts. The gene calls are TRBV7-3 and TRBJ2-2; D remains unclear. Germline CDR1 SGHTA, CDR2 FQGTGA. The V end lost 5 bases, the J end lost 2 bases, and 6 bases lay between the germline ends. The CDR3 spans 13 residues. CDR3 nucleotides: TGTGCCAGCAGCACAAGTAACACCGGGGAGCTGTTTTTT. Its translation is CASSTSNTGELFF.